The 31 T cell receptor beta chains listed next were all sequenced from one sample in a study of blood T cell repertoires in COVID-19. Profiled with immunoSEQ multiplex PCR; TCRdb holds only in-frame clones, not every one. The table includes about 160,000 clones, roughly 84% detected once. The sequenced material came from peripheral blood. The source is a woman older than 75 with active or convalescent COVID-19.

The V gene is TRBV7-9, the J gene TRBJ1-2; D unclear. The CDR3 totals 14 residues. V lost 1 base and J 0 bases, leaving 6 bases between the germline ends. The germline V gene encodes CDR1 SEHNR and CDR2 FQNEAQ (reference sequence). DNA of the CDR3: TGTGCCAGCAGCTTAGTTTCCGCTAACTATGGCTACACCTTC. Translation gives CASSLVSANYGYTF.

V usage is TRBV15 and J usage is TRBJ1-5; TRBD1 matches 9 bases. Germline V gives CDR1 LNHNV, CDR2 YYDKDF (reference sequence). There are 14 residues in the CDR3. V was clipped by 6 bases and J by 2 bases; unmatched bases: 2. The CDR3 region has the DNA TGTGCCACCAGACAGGGGGCAGGCAATCAGCCCCAGCATTTT. Translated: CATRQGAGNQPQHF. Full variable domain (missing parts from reference TRBV15 and TRBJ1-5): DAMVIQNPRYQVTQFGKPVTLSCSQTLNHNVMYWYQQKSSQAPKLLFHYYDKDFNNEADTPDNFQSRRPNTSFCFLDIRSPGLGDTAMYLCATRQGAGNQPQHFGDGTRLSIL.

This rearrangement joins TRBV5-1 to TRBJ1-6; TRBD1 matches 7 bases. Germline assignment: CDR1 SGHRS and CDR2 YFSETQ. V was clipped by 3 bases and J by 9 bases; unmatched bases: 9. The CDR3 extends over 15 amino acids. In DNA form, the CDR3 reads TGCGCCAGCAGCTACTTACAGGCAGGGGGTTCACCCCTCCACTTT. Protein: CASSYLQAGGSPLHF.

The V and J genes are TRBV12-5 and TRBJ1-2; TRBD1 aligns across 9 bases. The ends lost 2 bases at V and 8 bases at J; junction bases unmatched: 12. This CDR3 is built from 16 residues. Germline-derived CDR1 and CDR2 are LGHNT and FRNRAP. The CDR3 sequence: CASGLSPYGTGSGYTF. As DNA, the CDR3 is TGTGCTAGTGGTTTGTCGCCTTATGGGACAGGGTCCGGCTACACCTTC.

This clone was detected once. V gene TRBV6-2 or TRBV6-3 combines with J gene TRBJ2-7; 10 nucleotides line up with TRBD2. V was pared by 2 bases and J by 2 bases, with 9 bases of the junction left unmatched. The CDR3 contains 17 residues. CDR1 and CDR2 from the germline V gene are MNHEY and SVGEGT. CDR3 protein: CASSYGLAGAGPYEQYF. The CDR3, as DNA: TGTGCCAGCAGTTACGGCCTAGCGGGGGCTGGACCCTACGAGCAGTACTTC.

On this clone: Other DNA variants within this sample encode the same CDR3. The chain has TRBV10-3 and TRBJ1-1, with 12 bases fitting TRBD1. Unmatched junction bases numbered 6, after V lost 6 bases and J lost 7 bases. The CDR3 consists of 14 residues. CDR1 is ENHRY, CDR2 SYGVKD, per germline. The CDR3 region has the DNA TGTGCCATCAGCGGGGACAGGGGGCTTAGTGAAGCTTTCTTT. It is translated as CAISGDRGLSEAFF.

V is TRBV10-3 and J is TRBJ2-3; no firm D call. Looked up from germline, CDR1 is ENHRY and CDR2 is SYGVKD. The CDR3 consists of 13 residues. Trimming took 8 bases from V and 0 from J, leaving 9 bases between them. CDR3 nucleotide sequence: TGTGCCATCCGTGGCGGTAGCACAGATACGCAGTATTTT. This sequence encodes CAIRGGSTDTQYF.

The gene calls are TRBV9 and TRBJ1-4; TRBD1 aligns across 9 bases. The CDR3 sequence is 15 residues long. The germline CDR1 and CDR2 sequences are SGDLS and YYNGEE. V shed 0 bases and J 7 bases; nucleotides not matched to a gene: 4. CDR3 DNA: TGTGCCAGCAGCGTAGGAGGGACAGGGTCTGAAAAACTGTTTTTT. It translates to CASSVGGTGSEKLFF.

The genes are TRBV6-5 and TRBJ2-7; TRBD2 matches 7 bases. V shed 5 bases, J shed 6 bases, and the junction held 10 bases outside the gene matches. CDR1 and CDR2 (germline): MNHEY, SVGAGI. The CDR3 spans 14 residues. The CDR3 here is CASSPGRLKPEQYF. CDR3 bases: TGTGCCAGCAGTCCCGGGAGGTTAAAGCCCGAGCAGTACTTC.

The chain links TRBV29-1 to TRBJ1-1, with D possibly TRBD1 on 6 matching bases. The V gene lost 6 bases and the J gene lost 7 bases, with 12 bases spanning the gap. Germline assignment: CDR1 SQVTM and CDR2 ANQGSEA. CDR3 length: 11 residues. The CDR3: CSVRTAHEAFF. CDR3 nucleotide sequence: TGCAGCGTACGGACAGCTCATGAAGCTTTCTTT.

This chain joins TRBV18 and TRBJ1-2, with unresolved D. Trimming stripped 2 bases from V and 6 bases from J, with 10 bases between. CDR1 and CDR2 from the germline V gene are KGHSH and LQKENI. The CDR3 is 13 amino acids. The CDR3 is CASSPGPGDGYTF. DNA of the CDR3: TGTGCCAGCTCACCAGGGCCTGGCGATGGCTACACCTTC.

The chain links TRBV28 to TRBJ2-5; 7 bases fit TRBD1. Germline V lookup: CDR1 MDHEN, CDR2 SYDVKM. The CDR3 is 14 amino acids. J was trimmed by 5 bases and V by 5 bases; bases with no gene match: 8. DNA for the CDR3: TGTGCCAGCAGTAACGGACAGGTGGGGGAGACCCAGTACTTC. Its protein product is CASSNGQVGETQYF.

This chain joins TRBV11-2 and TRBJ1-1, with D maybe TRBD1 (6 bases). The CDR3 totals 15 residues. Germline CDR1 and CDR2: SGHAT and FQNNGV. V was cut by 4 bases and J by 1 base, with 13 bases left in between. The CDR3 spells CASSSRQAQNTEAFF. In nucleotides, the CDR3 is TGTGCCAGCAGCTCGAGACAGGCACAGAACACTGAAGCTTTCTTT.

V is TRBV28 and J is TRBJ1-1; D remains unclear. Germline CDR1 and CDR2: MDHEN and SYDVKM. Trimming removed 4 bases at V and 4 bases at J, with 7 bases between. This CDR3 is built from 12 residues. CDR3 sequence reads: CASSSYTTEAFF. The CDR3 coding sequence is TGTGCCAGCAGTTCTTACACCACTGAAGCTTTCTTT.

The rearrangement uses TRBV7-8 and TRBJ1-2; 7 bases match TRBD1. CDR3 length: 13 amino acids. The V segment lost 6 bases and the J segment 4 bases; nucleotides outside the gene matches: 5. CDR1 is SGHVS, CDR2 FQNEAQ, per germline. The CDR3 sequence: CASSGQGGYGYTF. CDR3 DNA sequence: TGTGCCAGCAGTGGGCAGGGGGGCTATGGCTACACCTTC.

The genes are TRBV7-2 and TRBJ2-1; 10 nucleotides match TRBD2. Trimming at V came to 0 bases and at J to 4 bases, leaving 6 bases not matched to a gene. Germline assignment: CDR1 SGHTA and CDR2 FQGNSA. The CDR3 totals 17 residues. Here the CDR3 DNA reads TGTGCCAGCAGCTTAGCGGGGCTAGCGGGGGCGTACAATGAGCAGTTCTTC. It encodes CASSLAGLAGAYNEQFF.

J is TRBJ2-1 and V is TRBV4-3, with a possible D match to TRBD2 (5 bases). Germline assignment: CDR1 LGHNA and CDR2 YSLEER. The CDR3 runs to 13 residues. Trimming removed 0 bases at V and 10 bases at J, with 10 bases between. CDR3 loop: CASSQEGAREQFF. Here the CDR3 DNA reads TGCGCCAGCAGCCAAGAGGGAGCGAGGGAGCAGTTCTTC.

This sequence joins TRBV24-1 and TRBJ1-2, with 8 nucleotides matching TRBD1. The CDR3 covers 14 residues. Germline CDR1 and CDR2: KGHDR and SFDVKD. The V gene end was trimmed by 3 bases and the J gene end by 3 bases; junction bases not matched to a gene: 2. The CDR3 sequence is CATSDRGQDYGYTF. As DNA, the CDR3 is TGTGCCACCAGTGATCGGGGACAGGACTATGGCTACACCTTC.

This clone was detected only a few times. The V call is TRBV18, the J call TRBJ2-7; 7 positions match TRBD1. Looked up from germline, CDR1 is KGHSH and CDR2 is LQKENI. This CDR3 is 15 amino acids long. V shed 0 bases, J shed 7 bases, and the junction held 9 bases outside the gene matches. The CDR3 region has the DNA TGTGCCAGCTCACCACCGACAGGGACGCCCCGGGAGCAGTACTTC. This sequence encodes CASSPPTGTPREQYF.

J is TRBJ2-2 and V is TRBV7-2; the D is unclear. Between the trimmed V and J ends, which lost 1 base and 2 bases, there was a span of 14 bases. The CDR3 sequence is 17 residues long. Per the germline V gene, CDR1 is SGHTA and CDR2 is FQGNSA. The CDR3, as DNA: TGTGCCAGCAGCTTAGGAAGAGGCGGCCTTAACACCGGGGAGCTGTTTTTT. Its translation is CASSLGRGGLNTGELFF.

The chain recombines TRBV3-1 (or the pseudogene TRBV3-2) with TRBJ1-1; D call uncertain. The CDR3 is 11 residues long. The V and J ends lost 3 bases and 7 bases respectively, with 6 bases between them. The germline gives CDR1 LGHDT, CDR2 YNNKEL (reference sequence). The CDR3: CASSQSNEAFF. For the CDR3, the DNA is TGTGCCAGCAGCCAGAGTAATGAAGCTTTCTTT.

This chain uses TRBV4-3 with TRBJ1-1, with D possibly matching TRBD1 (5 bases). V gave up 4 bases and J gave up 5 bases, with 14 bases separating them. CDR1 and CDR2 from the germline V gene are LGHNA and YSLEER. The length of the CDR3 is 14 residues. Here the CDR3 reads CASSPRGEETEAFF. CDR3 in DNA: TGCGCCAGCAGCCCTCGGGGGGAAGAGACTGAAGCTTTCTTT.

The chain combines TRBV4-2 with TRBJ1-3; no reliable D call. Trimming pared 7 bases from V and 0 bases from J, leaving 19 bases between. Germline CDR1 is LGHNA and CDR2 is YNFKEQ. CDR3 length: 17 residues. CDR3 nucleotide sequence: TGTGCCAGCACCCCGAGCTTCATGTTGAGCTCTGGAAACACCATATATTTT. Translated: CASTPSFMLSSGNTIYF.

The genes are TRBV7-2 and TRBJ1-1, with a tentative D call TRBD1 (5 bases). V was cut by 4 bases and J by 2 bases, with 11 bases left in between. CDR1 and CDR2 (germline): SGHTA, FQGNSA. This CDR3 is 14 amino acids long. The CDR3 reads CASSSLGGNTEAFF. CDR3 sequence (DNA): TGTGCCAGCAGCTCCCTCGGGGGTAACACTGAAGCTTTCTTT.

V usage is TRBV11-3 and J usage is TRBJ1-1; possible D gene TRBD1, 5 bases. The length of the CDR3 is 18 residues. V shed 1 base and J shed 0 bases, with 18 bases lying between them. Looked up from germline, CDR1 is SGHNT and CDR2 is YENEEA. The CDR3 region is CASSLVGLQGIMNTEAFF. The CDR3 DNA reads TGTGCCAGCAGCTTAGTCGGGCTGCAGGGTATCATGAACACTGAAGCTTTCTTT.

This chain links TRBV5-8 with TRBJ2-1; the match to TRBD2 covers 7 bases. Germline-derived CDR1 and CDR2 are SGHTS and YDEGEE. Trimming at V came to 3 bases and at J to 3 bases, leaving 9 bases not matched to a gene. The CDR3 runs 16 residues. CDR3 residues: CASSSGVREFYNEQFF. The CDR3 nucleotides read TGTGCCAGCAGCTCAGGAGTGCGGGAGTTCTACAATGAGCAGTTCTTC.

The chain joins TRBV19 to TRBJ1-1; D is unclear. CDR3 size: 13 residues. The V and J ends lost 1 base and 6 bases respectively, with 9 bases between them. Germline V gives CDR1 LNHDA, CDR2 SQIVND (reference sequence). CDR3 in DNA: TGTGCCAGTAGTATAGGGGGAGCGGCTGAAGCTTTCTTT. It codes for CASSIGGAAEAFF. Looking up the rest from reference TRBV19 and TRBJ1-1 gives the full variable domain: DGGITQSPKYLFRKEGQNVTLSCEQNLNHDAMYWYRQDPGQGLRLIYYSQIVNDFQKGDIAEGYSVSREKKESFPLTVTSAQKNPTAFYLCASSIGGAAEAFFGQGTRLTVV.

The chain has TRBV7-2 and TRBJ1-4; tentatively, D is TRBD1 (5 bases). The V gene's germline CDR1 is SGHTA and CDR2 FQGNSA. V lost 3 bases to trimming and J lost 0 bases, with 11 bases between them. The CDR3 totals 16 residues. The CDR3 region is CASSFGGGATNEKLFF. In DNA form, the CDR3 reads TGTGCCAGCAGCTTCGGGGGGGGTGCAACTAATGAAAAACTGTTTTTT. The entire variable domain, with the rest obtained from reference TRBV7-2 and TRBJ1-4, is as follows: GAGVSQSPSNKVTEKGKDVELRCDPISGHTALYWYRQSLGQGLEFLIYFQGNSAPDKSGLPSDRFSAERTGGSVSTLTIQRTQQEDSAVYLCASSFGGGATNEKLFFGSGTQLSVL.

The rearrangement uses TRBV29-1 and TRBJ2-1; D not resolved. The CDR3 spans 11 residues. V lost 3 bases to trimming and J lost 9 bases, with 9 bases between them. CDR1 SQVTM and CDR2 ANQGSEA come from the germline V gene. The CDR3 nucleotides are TGCAGCGTTGAGTCGGCGGTTGAGCAGTTCTTC. Translated: CSVESAVEQFF.

This rearrangement joins TRBV6-5 to TRBJ2-4; 7 bases fit TRBD1. Germline CDR1 MNHEY, CDR2 SVGAGI. The ends lost 11 bases at V and 0 bases at J; junction bases unmatched: 10. The CDR3 runs to 15 residues. DNA of the CDR3: TGTGCCTGCCAACAGGGGTCACTAGCCAAAAACATTCAGTACTTC. It encodes CACQQGSLAKNIQYF.

The chain combines TRBV27 with TRBJ1-5, with unresolved D. Germline V gives CDR1 MNHEY, CDR2 SMNVEV (reference sequence). This CDR3 has 13 amino acids. V was cut by 4 bases and J by 2 bases, with 6 bases left in between. DNA of the CDR3: TGTGCCAGCAGTTGGGAGGGCAATCAGCCCCAGCATTTT. Amino acids: CASSWEGNQPQHF.